This T cell receptor beta chain was sequenced during a study of siplizumab effects on memory and regulatory T cells. Study conclusions and caveats: There were only a minor fraction of alloreactive clones that mapped to unstimulated subsets.

Sequencing of each sample assayed approximately 10^5 TCR templates. Sequencing was performed with immunoSEQ multiplex PCR; in TCRdb, only in-frame clones are kept and a portion is missing. This sample yields about 100,000 clones, of which roughly 94% are seen a single time; about 1.5% belongs to the top ten. CDR3 size: 15 residues. CDR1 is SGHNT, CDR2 YYREEE, per germline (reference sequence). V was trimmed by 4 bases and J by 6 bases, leaving 16 bases between them. A remark on this clone: The antigen remains undetermined.

The TCR comes from a human donor in good health. Sequenced: non-Treg CD4+ T cells sorted from blood. V gene TRBV5-4 combines with J gene TRBJ1-4; D may be TRBD1 (5 bases). The CDR3 reads CASSPGGSSYEKLFF. The CDR3 DNA is TGTGCCAGCAGCCCCGGGGGGTCCTCTTATGAAAAACTGTTTTTT.